This passage covers 2 T cell receptor beta chains from one sample sequenced in a study of T cells after posttransplantation cyclophosphamide. Treatment was busulfan-fludarabine conditioning, a marrow graft, and cyclophosphamide on days +3 and +4. TCRdb keeps only in-frame clones here, not all; method: immunoSEQ multiplex PCR. The sample shows tens of thousands of clones, around 80% of them seen only once. This sample comprised CD4+ T cells sorted from blood, obtained 1903 days after a stem cell transplant with posttransplant cyclophosphamide. The receptors were gathered from a female patient in her 40s who received an allogeneic stem cell transplant from a related donor, was CMV-positive, and had no GVHD. Some of these T cells may belong to the graft donor.

This clone has just a few counts. V usage is TRBV6-1 and J usage is TRBJ1-6; D perhaps matches TRBD1 (6 bases). The V end lost 6 bases, the J end lost 6 bases, and 12 bases lay between the germline ends. Germline CDR1 MNHNS, CDR2 SASEGT. The CDR3 has 14 residues. The CDR3 sequence: CASRSGAFNSPLHF. In nucleotides, the CDR3 is TGTGCCAGCAGGTCAGGGGCTTTTAATTCACCCCTCCACTTT.

This chain joins TRBV9 and TRBJ2-7; 11 bases are a match to TRBD2. CDR1 is SGDLS, CDR2 YYNGEE, per germline. The CDR3 runs to 17 residues. The junction had 14 bases not matched to a gene; V was cut back by 5 bases and J by 4 bases. The CDR3 sequence is CASSKQHQTSGEYEQYF. CDR3 sequence (DNA): TGTGCCAGCAGTAAACAGCACCAGACTAGCGGGGAATACGAGCAGTACTTC.